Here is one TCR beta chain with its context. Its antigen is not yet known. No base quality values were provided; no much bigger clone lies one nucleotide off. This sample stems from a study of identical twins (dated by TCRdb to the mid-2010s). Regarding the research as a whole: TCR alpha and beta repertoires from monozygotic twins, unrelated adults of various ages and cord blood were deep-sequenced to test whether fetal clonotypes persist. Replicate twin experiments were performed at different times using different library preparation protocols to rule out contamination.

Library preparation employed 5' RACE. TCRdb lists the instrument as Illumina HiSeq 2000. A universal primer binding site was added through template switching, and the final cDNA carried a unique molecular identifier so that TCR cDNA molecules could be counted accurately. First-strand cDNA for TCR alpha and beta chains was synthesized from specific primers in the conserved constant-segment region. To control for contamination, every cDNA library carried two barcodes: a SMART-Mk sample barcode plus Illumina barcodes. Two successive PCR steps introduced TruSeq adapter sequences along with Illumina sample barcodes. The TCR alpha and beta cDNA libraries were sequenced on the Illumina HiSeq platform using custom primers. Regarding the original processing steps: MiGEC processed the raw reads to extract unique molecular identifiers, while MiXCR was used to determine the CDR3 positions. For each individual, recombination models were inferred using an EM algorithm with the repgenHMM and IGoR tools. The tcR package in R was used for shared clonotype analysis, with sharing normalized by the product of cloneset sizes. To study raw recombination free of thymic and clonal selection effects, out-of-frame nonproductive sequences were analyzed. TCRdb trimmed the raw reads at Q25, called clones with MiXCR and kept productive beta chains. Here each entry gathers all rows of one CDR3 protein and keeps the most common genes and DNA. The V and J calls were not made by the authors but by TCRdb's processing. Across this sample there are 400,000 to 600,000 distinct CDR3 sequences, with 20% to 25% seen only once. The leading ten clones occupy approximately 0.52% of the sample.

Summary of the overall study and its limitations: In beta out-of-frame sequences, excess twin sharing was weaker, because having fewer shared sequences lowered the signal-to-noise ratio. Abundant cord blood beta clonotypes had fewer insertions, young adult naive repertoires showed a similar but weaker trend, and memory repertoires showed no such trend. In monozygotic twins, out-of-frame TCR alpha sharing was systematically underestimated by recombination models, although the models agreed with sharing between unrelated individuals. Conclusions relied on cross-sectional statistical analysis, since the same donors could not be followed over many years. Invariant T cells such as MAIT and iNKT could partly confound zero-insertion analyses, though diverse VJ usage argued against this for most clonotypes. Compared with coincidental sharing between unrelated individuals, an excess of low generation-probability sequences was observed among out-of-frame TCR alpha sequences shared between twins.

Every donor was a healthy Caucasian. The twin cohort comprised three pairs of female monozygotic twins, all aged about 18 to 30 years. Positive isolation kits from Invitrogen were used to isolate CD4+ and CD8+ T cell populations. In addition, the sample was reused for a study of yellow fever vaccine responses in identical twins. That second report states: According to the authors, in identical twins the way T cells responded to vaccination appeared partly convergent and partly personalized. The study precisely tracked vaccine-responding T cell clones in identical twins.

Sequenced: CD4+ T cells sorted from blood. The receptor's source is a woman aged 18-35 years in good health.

This receptor has the CDR3 CASSPVTVNTEAFF. The bases read TGTGCCAGTAGTCCGGTGACAGTGAACACTGAAGCTTTCTTT. The chain is encoded by TRBV19 joined to TRBJ1-1, with TRBD1 tentatively as D gene (5 bases match). V drops 5 bases and J drops 0 bases, leaving 10 bases in between. Spanning cysteine to phenylalanine, the CDR3 consists of 14 amino acids. Of all the DNA, just the CDR3 is kept, 42 bases in frame from base 1. The germline V gene (reference sequence) sets CDR1 to LNHDA and CDR2 to SQIVND.